The following is a T cell receptor (beta chain) sequence with its context. This entry comes from a study of blood T cell repertoires in COVID-19. About the study: Samples representing acute and convalescent COVID-19 were sourced from the United States, Italy and Spain.

This table comes from immunoSEQ multiplex PCR, and its TCRdb copy is limited to in-frame clones, with some not included. The sample contains roughly 450,000 clones, 90% of which appear only once. Those who participated ranged in age from roughly 18 to 90 years and resided in about 24 US areas. Participant reports of clinical history set cohort assignment. What the recovered Cohort 3 donors had was two negative PCRs, clearance, or symptom resolution. The source is a man aged 18 to 29 who had recovered from COVID-19. Sequencing was performed on PBMCs or T cells enriched from blood (not recorded which).

CDR3 coding DNA: TGTGCCAGCAGCTTAGGGGGGGGGTTCCAAGAGACCCAGTACTTC. Translating gives CASSLGGGFQETQYF. The V gene is TRBV11-3, the J gene TRBJ2-5; TRBD2 matches at 7 bases. Per germline, CDR1 SGHNT and CDR2 YENEEA. This CDR3 region has 15 residues. V lost 1 base and J lost 1; bases outside the gene matches: 3.